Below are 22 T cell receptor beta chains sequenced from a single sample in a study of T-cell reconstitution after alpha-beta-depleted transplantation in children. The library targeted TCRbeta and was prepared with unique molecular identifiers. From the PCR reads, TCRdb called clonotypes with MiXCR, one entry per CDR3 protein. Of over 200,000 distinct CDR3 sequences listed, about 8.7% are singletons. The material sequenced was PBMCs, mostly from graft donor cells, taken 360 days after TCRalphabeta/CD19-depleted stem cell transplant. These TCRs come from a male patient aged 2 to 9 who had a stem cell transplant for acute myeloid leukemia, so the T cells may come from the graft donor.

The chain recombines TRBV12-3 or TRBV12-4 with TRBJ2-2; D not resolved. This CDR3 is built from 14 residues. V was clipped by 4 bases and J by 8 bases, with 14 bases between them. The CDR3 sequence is CASSSPILGGELFF. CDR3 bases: TGTGCCAGCAGTTCCCCGATCCTTGGAGGGGAGCTGTTTTTT.

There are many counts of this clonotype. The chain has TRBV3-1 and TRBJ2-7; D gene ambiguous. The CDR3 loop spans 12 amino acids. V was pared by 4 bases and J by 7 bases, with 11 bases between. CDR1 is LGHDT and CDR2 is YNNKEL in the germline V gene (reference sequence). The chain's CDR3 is CASSRTPGEQYV. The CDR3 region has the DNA TGTGCCAGCAGCCGGACCCCTGGTGAGCAGTACGTC.

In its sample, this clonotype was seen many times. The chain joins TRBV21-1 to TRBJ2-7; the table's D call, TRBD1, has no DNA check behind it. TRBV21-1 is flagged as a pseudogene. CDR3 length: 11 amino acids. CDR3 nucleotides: TGTGCCACCGACGACAGAAACGAGCAGTACTTC. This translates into CATDDRNEQYF.

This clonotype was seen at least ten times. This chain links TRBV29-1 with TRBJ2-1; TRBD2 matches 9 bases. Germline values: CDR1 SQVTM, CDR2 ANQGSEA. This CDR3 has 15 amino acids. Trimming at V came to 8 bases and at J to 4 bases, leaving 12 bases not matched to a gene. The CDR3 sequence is CSILSGRGKYNEQFF. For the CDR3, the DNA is TGCAGCATCCTTAGCGGGAGAGGGAAATACAATGAGCAGTTCTTC.

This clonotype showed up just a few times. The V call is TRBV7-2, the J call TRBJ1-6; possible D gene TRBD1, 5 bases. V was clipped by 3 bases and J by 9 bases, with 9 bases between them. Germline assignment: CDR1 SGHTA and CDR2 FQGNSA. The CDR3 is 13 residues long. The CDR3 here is CASSFTGGSPLHF. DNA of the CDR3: TGTGCCAGCAGCTTCACGGGGGGTTCACCCCTCCACTTT. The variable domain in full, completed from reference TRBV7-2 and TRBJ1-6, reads GAGVSQSPSNKVTEKGKDVELRCDPISGHTALYWYRQSLGQGLEFLIYFQGNSAPDKSGLPSDRFSAERTGGSVSTLTIQRTQQEDSAVYLCASSFTGGSPLHFGNGTRLTVT.

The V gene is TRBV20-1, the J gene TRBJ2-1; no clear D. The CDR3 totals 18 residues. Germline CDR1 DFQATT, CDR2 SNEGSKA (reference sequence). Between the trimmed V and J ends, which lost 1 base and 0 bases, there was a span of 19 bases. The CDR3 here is CSARVANSRVGSYNEQFF. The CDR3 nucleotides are TGCAGTGCTAGAGTCGCAAATTCTAGGGTGGGCTCCTACAATGAGCAGTTCTTC.

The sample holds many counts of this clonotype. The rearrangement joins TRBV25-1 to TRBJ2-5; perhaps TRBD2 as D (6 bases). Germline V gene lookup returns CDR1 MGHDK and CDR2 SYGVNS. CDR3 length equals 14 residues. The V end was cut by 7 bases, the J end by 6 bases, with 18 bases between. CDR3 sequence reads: CASIPKGGFQTQYF. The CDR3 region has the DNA TGTGCCAGCATACCAAAGGGAGGATTCCAGACCCAGTACTTC.

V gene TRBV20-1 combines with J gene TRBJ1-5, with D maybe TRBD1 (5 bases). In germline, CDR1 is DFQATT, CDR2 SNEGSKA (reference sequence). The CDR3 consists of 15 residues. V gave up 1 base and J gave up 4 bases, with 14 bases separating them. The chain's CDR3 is CSARGSRAFNQPQHF. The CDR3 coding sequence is TGCAGTGCTAGAGGCAGCAGGGCCTTTAATCAGCCCCAGCATTTT.

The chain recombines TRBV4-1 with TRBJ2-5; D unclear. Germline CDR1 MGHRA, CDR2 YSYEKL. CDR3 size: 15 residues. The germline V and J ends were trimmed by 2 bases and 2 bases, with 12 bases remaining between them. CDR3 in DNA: TGCGCCAGCAGCCAATGGGGTACCATACAAGAGACCCAGTACTTC. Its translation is CASSQWGTIQETQYF.

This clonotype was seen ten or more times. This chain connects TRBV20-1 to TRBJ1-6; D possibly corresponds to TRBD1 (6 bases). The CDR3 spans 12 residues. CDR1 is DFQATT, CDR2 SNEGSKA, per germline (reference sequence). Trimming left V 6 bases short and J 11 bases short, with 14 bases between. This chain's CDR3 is CSATSGDPPLHF. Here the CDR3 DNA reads TGCAGTGCGACATCAGGGGACCCACCCCTCCACTTT.

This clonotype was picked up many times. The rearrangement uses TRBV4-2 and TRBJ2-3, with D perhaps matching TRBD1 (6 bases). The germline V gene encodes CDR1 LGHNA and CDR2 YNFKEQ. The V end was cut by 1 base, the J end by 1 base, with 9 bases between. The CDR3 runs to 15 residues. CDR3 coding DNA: TGTGCCAGCAGCCAAGCGGACAGCGGCACAGATACGCAGTATTTT. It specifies CASSQADSGTDTQYF.

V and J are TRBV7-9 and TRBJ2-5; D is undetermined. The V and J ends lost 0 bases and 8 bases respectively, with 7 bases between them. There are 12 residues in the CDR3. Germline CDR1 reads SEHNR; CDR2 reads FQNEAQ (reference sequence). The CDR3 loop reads CASSLAKRTQYF. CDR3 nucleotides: TGTGCCAGCAGCTTAGCAAAACGTACCCAGTACTTC.

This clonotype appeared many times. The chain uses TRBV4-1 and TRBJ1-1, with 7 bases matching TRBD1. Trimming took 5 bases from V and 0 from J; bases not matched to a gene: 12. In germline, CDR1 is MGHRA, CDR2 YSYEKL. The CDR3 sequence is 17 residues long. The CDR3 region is CASSEGQFPPVNTEAFF. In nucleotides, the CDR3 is TGCGCCAGCAGCGAGGGACAGTTTCCCCCTGTGAACACTGAAGCTTTCTTT.

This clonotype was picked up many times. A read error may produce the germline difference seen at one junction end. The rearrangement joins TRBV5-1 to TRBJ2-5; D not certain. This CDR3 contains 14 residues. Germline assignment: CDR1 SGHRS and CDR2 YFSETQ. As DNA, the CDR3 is TGTGCCAGCAGTTTAGGCGGCAGCCAAGAGACCCAGTACTTC. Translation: CASSLGGSQETQYF.

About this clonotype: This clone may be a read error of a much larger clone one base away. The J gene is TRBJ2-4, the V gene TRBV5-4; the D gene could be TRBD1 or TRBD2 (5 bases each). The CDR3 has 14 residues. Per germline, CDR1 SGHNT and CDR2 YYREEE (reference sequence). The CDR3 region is CASSLRDGKNIQHF. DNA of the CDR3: TGTGCCAGCAGCTTGCGGGACGGAAAAAACATTCAGCACTTC. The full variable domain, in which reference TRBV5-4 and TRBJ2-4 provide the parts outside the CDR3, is ETGVTQSPTHLIKTRGQQVTLRCSSQSGHNTVSWYQQALGQGPQFIFQYYREEENGRGNFPPRFSGLQFPNYSSELNVNALELDDSALYLCASSLRDGKNIQHFGAGTRLSVL.

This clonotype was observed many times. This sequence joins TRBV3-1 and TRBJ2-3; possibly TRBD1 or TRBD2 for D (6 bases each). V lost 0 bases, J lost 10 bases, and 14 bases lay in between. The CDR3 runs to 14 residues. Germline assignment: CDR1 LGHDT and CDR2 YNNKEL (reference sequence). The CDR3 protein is CASSQEGGNKAQYF. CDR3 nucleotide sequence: TGTGCCAGCAGCCAAGAAGGGGGGAACAAGGCGCAGTATTTT.

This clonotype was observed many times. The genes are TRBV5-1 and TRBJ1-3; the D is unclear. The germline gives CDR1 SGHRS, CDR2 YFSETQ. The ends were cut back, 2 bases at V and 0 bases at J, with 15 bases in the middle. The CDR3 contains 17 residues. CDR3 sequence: CASSLVPHAFSGNTIYF. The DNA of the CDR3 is TGCGCCAGCAGCTTAGTCCCTCATGCTTTCTCTGGAAACACCATATATTTT.

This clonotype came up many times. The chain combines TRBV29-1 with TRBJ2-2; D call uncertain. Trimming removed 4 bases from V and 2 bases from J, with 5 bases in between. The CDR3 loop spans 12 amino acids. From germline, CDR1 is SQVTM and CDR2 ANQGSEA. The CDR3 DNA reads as TGCAGCGTTGCGGATAACACCGGGGAGCTGTTTTTT. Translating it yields CSVADNTGELFF.

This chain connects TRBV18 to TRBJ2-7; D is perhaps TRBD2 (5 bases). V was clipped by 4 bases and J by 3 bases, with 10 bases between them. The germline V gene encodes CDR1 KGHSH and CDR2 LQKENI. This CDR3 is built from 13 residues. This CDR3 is CASSLGINYEQYF. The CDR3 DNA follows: TGTGCCAGCTCACTCGGGATCAACTACGAGCAGTACTTC.

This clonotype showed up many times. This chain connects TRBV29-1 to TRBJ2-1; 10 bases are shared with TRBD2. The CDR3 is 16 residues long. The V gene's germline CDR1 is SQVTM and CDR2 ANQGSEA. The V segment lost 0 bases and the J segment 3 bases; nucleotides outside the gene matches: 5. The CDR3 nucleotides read TGCAGCGTTGAAGACCTACCTAGCGGGGGCTACAATGAGCAGTTCTTC. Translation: CSVEDLPSGGYNEQFF.

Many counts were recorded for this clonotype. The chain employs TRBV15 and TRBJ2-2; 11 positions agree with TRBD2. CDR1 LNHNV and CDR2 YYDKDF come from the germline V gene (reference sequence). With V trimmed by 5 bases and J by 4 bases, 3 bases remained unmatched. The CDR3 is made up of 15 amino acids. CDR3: CATSGTSGSTGELFF. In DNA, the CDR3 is TGTGCCACCAGCGGGACTAGCGGAAGCACCGGGGAGCTGTTTTTT.

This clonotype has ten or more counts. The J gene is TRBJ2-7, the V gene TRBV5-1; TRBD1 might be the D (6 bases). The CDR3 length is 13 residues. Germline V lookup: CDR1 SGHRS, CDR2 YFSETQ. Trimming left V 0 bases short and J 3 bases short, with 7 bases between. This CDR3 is CASSLGDNYEQYV. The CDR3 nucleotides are TGCGCCAGCAGCTTGGGGGACAACTACGAGCAGTACGTC.